These T cell receptor beta chains were read from a single sample in a study of shared clonotypes between healthy human individuals. The method was immunoSEQ multiplex PCR; TCRdb's version includes in-frame clones alone and lacks a portion of them. The sample shows around 2,000,000 clones, roughly 95% of them seen only once. The specimen sequenced was naive CD8+ T cells sorted from blood. The origin of the receptors is a man between 18 and 29 years old in good health. Each CDR3 is given with its conserved first and last residue. Fields, in order: D gene, V gene, clone size, J gene, CDR3 protein, CDR3 DNA. The D gene is left open where the match is weak. Clone size is not always given. Where it is, it says once, few, many or a class for expanded clones.

-,TRBV29-1,-,TRBJ1-2,CSVEDTVLNYGYTF,TGCAGCGTTGAAGACACAGTGCTCAACTATGGCTACACCTTC
-,TRBV29-1,-,TRBJ2-7,CSAGDNLNNEQYF,TGCAGCGCCGGGGACAACCTAAATAACGAGCAGTACTTC
-,TRBV7-9,-,TRBJ2-7,CASSFGQLYEQYF,TGTGCCAGCAGCTTCGGACAGCTCTACGAGCAGTACTTC
-,TRBV19,-,TRBJ1-5,CASSKAGDSTQHF,TGTGCCAGTAGTAAAGCTGGGGACTCGACCCAGCATTTT
-,TRBV9,-,TRBJ2-1,CASSVEFYSNEQFF,TGTGCCAGCAGCGTAGAGTTTTATAGCAATGAGCAGTTCTTC
-,TRBV11-2,few,TRBJ2-7,CASSLVLKDEQYF,TGTGCCAGCAGCTTGGTGCTCAAGGACGAGCAGTACTTC
-,TRBV28,-,TRBJ2-7,CASRAVEVLSEQYF,TGTGCCAGCAGGGCCGTGGAGGTTCTTTCCGAGCAGTACTTC
TRBD1,TRBV4-1,-,TRBJ2-1,CASSQDLEQGASNEQFF,TGCGCCAGCAGCCAAGATCTGGAACAGGGGGCTAGCAATGAGCAGTTCTTC
-,TRBV27,-,TRBJ1-1,CASNWGAGNTEAFF,TGTGCCAGCAATTGGGGTGCGGGGAACACTGAAGCTTTCTTT
-,TRBV4-1,-,TRBJ2-5,CASSQDLTVQETQYF,TGCGCCAGCAGCCAAGATTTAACGGTCCAAGAGACCCAGTACTTC
TRBD2,TRBV4-3,-,TRBJ2-7,CASSQTYPLAGGTYEQYF,TGCGCCAGCAGCCAAACCTACCCACTAGCGGGAGGGACCTACGAGCAGTACTTC
TRBD1,TRBV14,-,TRBJ1-1,CASSQVPGQATKDTEAFF,TGTGCCAGCAGCCAAGTCCCGGGACAGGCCACAAAGGACACTGAAGCTTTCTTT
-,TRBV7-6,-,TRBJ2-2,CASSLGVPGELFF,TGTGCCAGCAGCTTAGGGGTCCCCGGGGAGCTGTTTTTT
TRBD1,TRBV28,-,TRBJ2-3,CASSLRGDRAQYF,TGTGCCAGCAGTTTACGAGGGGACAGGGCGCAGTATTTT
-,TRBV6-5,-,TRBJ2-5,CASSRGTGGEETQYF,TGTGCCAGCAGTAGAGGGACTGGGGGCGAAGAGACCCAGTACTTC
TRBD2,TRBV14,-,TRBJ2-3,CASSQEGAGVVDTQYF,TGTGCCAGCAGCCAAGAAGGAGCGGGAGTGGTAGATACGCAGTATTTT
-,TRBV7-2,-,TRBJ1-6,CASCESSYNSPLHF,TGTGCCAGCTGCGAGTCCTCCTATAATTCACCCCTCCACTTT
TRBD2,TRBV7-6,-,TRBJ2-7,CASSLAGGSYEQYF,TGTGCCAGCAGCCTAGCGGGAGGATCCTACGAGCAGTACTTC
-,TRBV27,-,TRBJ1-5,CASSSTGVDWGRTQPQHF,TGTGCCAGCAGTTCTACCGGGGTTGATTGGGGGCGAACTCAGCCCCAGCATTTT
TRBD2,TRBV6-5,-,TRBJ2-5,CASSYFAGGEEETQYF,TGTGCCAGCAGTTACTTCGCGGGGGGGGAGGAAGAGACCCAGTACTTC
TRBD2,TRBV7-2,once,TRBJ2-2,CASSLNGRGTGELFF,TGTGCCAGCAGCTTGAACGGGAGGGGCACCGGGGAGCTGTTTTTT
-,TRBV19,few,TRBJ1-1,CASLTGGATEAFF,TGTGCCAGCCTTACCGGTGGAGCCACTGAAGCTTTCTTT
TRBD1,TRBV4-1,-,TRBJ1-1,CASSQHRGLAEAFF,TGCGCCAGCAGCCAACACAGGGGGCTGGCTGAAGCTTTCTTT
TRBD2,TRBV19,-,TRBJ2-7,CASSPGGSGSLYEQYF,TGTGCCAGTAGTCCCGGCGGTAGCGGGAGTCTGTACGAGCAGTACTTC
-,TRBV6-5,-,TRBJ2-7,CASSYEASSYEQYF,TGTGCCAGCAGTTACGAGGCGAGTTCCTACGAGCAGTACTTC
TRBD1,TRBV7-9,once,TRBJ1-4,CASSGYRGEDEKLFF,TGTGCCAGCAGCGGCTACAGGGGAGAGGATGAAAAACTGTTTTTT
-,TRBV29-1,once,TRBJ2-1,CSVVEGAGPIYNEQFF,TGCAGCGTTGTAGAAGGGGCGGGACCCATTTACAATGAGCAGTTCTTC
TRBD2,TRBV5-4,-,TRBJ2-7,CASSFGTSPYEQYF,TGTGCCAGCAGCTTCGGGACTAGCCCTTACGAGCAGTACTTC
TRBD2,TRBV27,-,TRBJ2-3,CASQGLAGGMSTDTQYF,TGTGCCAGCCAAGGACTAGCGGGGGGGATGAGCACAGATACGCAGTATTTT
TRBD1,TRBV9,-,TRBJ1-2,CASSVNPSSGTGGDYGYTF,TGTGCCAGCAGCGTAAATCCCTCCTCCGGGACAGGGGGCGACTATGGCTACACCTTC
-,TRBV28,-,TRBJ1-2,CASSFDGANYGYTF,TGTGCCAGCAGTTTTGACGGAGCTAACTATGGCTACACCTTC
-,TRBV6-5,-,TRBJ1-5,CASSLEGDQPQHF,TGTGCCAGCAGTTTGGAAGGGGATCAGCCCCAGCATTTT
TRBD1,TRBV6-1,-,TRBJ2-7,CASSEVNRGFYEQYF,TGTGCCAGCAGTGAAGTGAACAGGGGATTCTACGAGCAGTACTTC
-,TRBV11-2,-,TRBJ2-5,CASSNWEVGQETQYF,TGTGCCAGCAGCAACTGGGAAGTAGGGCAAGAGACCCAGTACTTC
TRBD2,TRBV27,-,TRBJ2-2,CASSLLADNTGELFF,TGTGCCAGCAGTTTACTAGCGGACAACACCGGGGAGCTGTTTTTT
TRBD1,TRBV25-1,-,TRBJ2-7,CASSAGTVGGYEQYF,TGTGCCAGCAGTGCCGGGACAGTTGGGGGCTACGAGCAGTACTTC
-,TRBV4-3,-,TRBJ2-2,CASSSLSTGELFF,TGCGCCAGCAGCTCCCTGTCGACCGGGGAGCTGTTTTTT
-,TRBV6-5,-,TRBJ1-2,CASSYGTLGDGYTF,TGTGCCAGCAGTTACGGGACTTTAGGAGATGGCTACACCTTC
-,TRBV28,-,TRBJ2-3,CASSPWRDTQYF,TGTGCCAGCAGTCCCTGGCGGGATACGCAGTATTTT
-,TRBV6-5,-,TRBJ1-5,CASSYSEGIGETQHF,TGTGCCAGCAGTTACTCGGAGGGGATTGGTGAGACCCAGCATTTT
-,TRBV12-5,-,TRBJ1-3,CASAPSGSGNTIYF,TGTGCTAGTGCCCCGTCGGGCAGCGGAAACACCATATATTTT
-,TRBV4-1,-,TRBJ1-3,CASSQGPGNTIYF,TGCGCCAGCAGCCAAGGTCCGGGAAACACCATATATTTT
-,TRBV4-1,-,TRBJ1-1,CASSGADSKAFF,TGCGCCAGCAGCGGAGCGGACAGCAAGGCTTTCTTT
-,TRBV4-3,-,TRBJ2-2,CASSQDSSGELFF,TGCGCCAGCAGCCAAGATTCGTCCGGGGAGCTGTTTTTT
TRBD1,TRBV4-3,-,TRBJ2-7,CASSDRQGTRAEQYF,TGCGCCAGCAGCGATCGACAGGGGACGCGCGCCGAGCAGTACTTC
TRBD2,TRBV10-3,-,TRBJ2-1,CAISPGKREKQFF,TGTGCCATCAGTCCCGGGAAGCGGGAAAAGCAGTTCTTC
-,TRBV5-6,-,TRBJ2-7,CASSWNRVVTYEQYF,TGTGCCAGCAGCTGGAACAGGGTAGTAACCTACGAGCAGTACTTC
TRBD2,TRBV5-8,-,TRBJ2-7,CASTHTSGVPSYEQYF,TGTGCCAGCACCCATACTAGCGGCGTCCCCTCCTACGAGCAGTACTTC
-,TRBV4-3,once,TRBJ1-2,CASSKIQLDYGYTF,TGCGCCAGCAGCAAGATTCAATTAGACTATGGCTACACCTTC
-,TRBV19,-,TRBJ1-1,CATSAVNTEAFF,TGTGCCACTTCAGCGGTGAACACTGAAGCTTTCTTT